This is a list of T cell receptor beta chains from one sample in a study of response to subunit inactivated influenza vaccine. Each CDR3 protein gets one entry after TCRdb re-called the RT-PCR reads with MiXCR. The table lists 710,000 or so distinct CDR3 sequences, approximately 14% of them singletons, with around a tenth in the top ten. This sample comprised PBMCs from blood, obtained 11 to 12 days after vaccination. The receptors were sampled from a man aged 45-60 years who received an inactivated influenza vaccine. Both conserved end residues are part of each CDR3. The D gene is left open where the match is weak. Only some rows state a clone size, as once, few, many or a class for expanded clones.

clone_size d_call j_call v_call cdr3_aa cdr3_nt
- TRBD2 TRBJ2-1 TRBV3-1 CASSTSGRVRVNEQFF TGTGCCAGCAGTACTAGCGGGAGAGTTCGTGTGAATGAGCAGTTCTTC
few - TRBJ2-1 TRBV12-3/TRBV12-4 CASTPKGVHEQFF TGTGCCAGCACCCCTAAGGGGGTACATGAGCAGTTCTTC
- TRBD1 TRBJ1-1 TRBV7-8 CASSSQGQVLTEAFF TGTGCCAGCAGCTCTCAGGGACAGGTCCTCACTGAAGCTTTCTTT
- - TRBJ2-7 TRBV12-3/TRBV12-4 CASKREGGGSSYEQYF TGTGCCAGCAAAAGGGAAGGGGGTGGTAGTTCCTACGAGCAGTACTTC
many TRBD1 TRBJ2-7 TRBV27 CASSSIDRVYEQYF TGTGCCAGCAGTTCAATCGACAGGGTCTACGAGCAGTACTTC
many TRBD2 TRBJ2-3 TRBV29-1 CSARTSGGEAQYF TGCAGCGCCAGGACTAGCGGGGGAGAAGCGCAGTATTTT
many - TRBJ1-1 TRBV6-1 CASRPGTYTEAFF TGTGCCAGCAGGCCGGGAACCTACACTGAAGCTTTCTTT
few TRBD2 TRBJ2-7 TRBV6-2/TRBV6-3 CASKGWREAYEQYF TGTGCCAGCAAGGGCTGGCGGGAGGCCTACGAGCAGTACTTC
- - TRBJ2-7 TRBV6-2/TRBV6-3 CASLDRAELIDEQYF TGTGCCAGCTTGGATCGGGCGGAACTCATCGACGAGCAGTACTTC
few TRBD2 TRBJ2-3 TRBV7-3 CASSLGGTSGRGTDTQYF TGTGCCAGCAGCCTCGGTGGGACTAGCGGGAGGGGCACAGATACGCAGTATTTT
few - TRBJ2-2 TRBV18 CASSPRQTGELFF TGTGCCAGCTCACCACGTCAAACCGGGGAGCTGTTTTTT
few TRBD1 TRBJ2-1 TRBV27 CASSSYRGLDYNEQFF TGTGCCAGCAGTTCCTACAGGGGGTTGGACTACAATGAGCAGTTCTTC
few - TRBJ2-2 TRBV11-2 CASSLGRWAPGELFF TGTGCCAGCAGCTTAGGGCGGTGGGCCCCCGGGGAGCTGTTTTTT
- TRBD1 TRBJ1-6 TRBV5-1 CASSPTGSNSPLHF TGCGCCAGCAGCCCGACAGGGAGTAATTCACCCCTCCACTTT
few - TRBJ1-6 TRBV21-1 CASSKGNGDRASYNSPLHF TGTGCCAGCAGCAAAGGAAACGGGGACAGGGCAAGCTATAATTCACCCCTCCACTTT
- TRBD2 TRBJ2-5 TRBV7-2 CASSFAPTSLAGALETQYF TGTGCCAGCAGCTTCGCTCCCACCTCACTAGCGGGGGCTTTAGAGACCCAGTACTTC
once TRBD1 TRBJ2-1 TRBV10-3 CATRDSPSDEQFF TGTGCCACCCGGGACAGCCCCTCGGATGAGCAGTTCTTC
few TRBD1 TRBJ2-2 TRBV24-1 CATSTRDSVTGELFF TGTGCCACCAGTACCCGGGACAGTGTCACCGGGGAGCTGTTTTTT
few - TRBJ2-1 TRBV4-1 CASSQEHGPGIYNEQFF TGCGCCAGCAGCCAAGAACACGGACCGGGGATATACAATGAGCAGTTCTTC
- TRBD2 TRBJ2-5 TRBV29-1 CSAGGFFAHETQYF TGCAGCGCGGGGGGATTTTTTGCCCACGAGACCCAGTACTTC
- - TRBJ2-3 TRBV9 CASSVGTTSTDTQYF TGTGCCAGCAGCGTCGGGACAACTAGCACAGATACGCAGTATTTT
few - TRBJ2-7 TRBV5-1 CASSESPSVIAGQQYF TGCGCCAGCAGCGAATCGCCCTCCGTGATCGCGGGGCAGCAGTACTTC
- - TRBJ2-6 TRBV7-2 CASSLVVTAGANVLTF TGTGCCAGCAGCTTAGTTGTCACGGCTGGGGCCAACGTCCTGACTTTC
- - TRBJ2-7 TRBV28 CASTYRGGYEQYF TGTGCCAGCACTTACAGGGGGGGCTACGAGCAGTACTTC
many TRBD1 TRBJ2-1 TRBV7-9 CASSLAGQGASEQFF TGTGCCAGCAGCCTAGCCGGACAGGGGGCAAGTGAGCAGTTCTTC
- TRBD1 TRBJ2-1 TRBV6-1 CASSEFGDRDFNEQFF TGTGCCAGCAGTGAATTTGGGGACAGGGACTTCAATGAGCAGTTCTTC
few TRBD1 TRBJ1-6 TRBV6-5 CASSYYPTGRDSPLHF TGTGCCAGCAGTTACTACCCGACAGGGAGGGATTCACCCCTCCACTTT
few - TRBJ2-7 TRBV20-1 CSAPPFSEGEQYF TGCAGTGCTCCACCTTTCTCTGAGGGCGAGCAGTACTTC
- - TRBJ1-1 TRBV4-1 CASSQPYSTPLAFF TGCGCCAGCAGCCAGCCGTACTCGACGCCCTTGGCTTTCTTT
- - TRBJ2-1 TRBV4-3 CASSQDGRVGNKQFF TGCGCCAGCAGCCAAGACGGCAGGGTCGGCAATAAGCAGTTCTTC
many TRBD1 TRBJ1-1 TRBV12-3/TRBV12-4 CASSLRQGNTEAFF TGTGCCAGCAGTTTAAGACAGGGGAACACTGAAGCTTTCTTT
few TRBD2 TRBJ2-3 TRBV5-8 CASSSGTRRTDTQYF TGTGCCAGCAGCTCCGGGACTAGGCGCACAGATACGCAGTATTTT